This is a list of T cell receptor beta chains from one sample in a study of neoadjuvant nivolumab and ipilimumab in lung cancer. Measured with immunoSEQ multiplex PCR; TCRdb has only the in-frame clones, and not every one. The sample lists approximately 26,000 clones, around 80% occurring once. This specimen was peripheral blood, taken before neoadjuvant nivolumab, alone or with ipilimumab. Receptors were obtained from an adult with non-small cell lung cancer. Each CDR3 is given with its conserved first and last residue. The D gene is left open where the match is weak. Clone size is stated in some rows and not others, as once, few, many or a class when expanded.

>.|TRBJ2-2|.|TRBV14
CASSPLDGFGTGELFF
TGTGCCAGCAGCCCTCTTGACGGGTTCGGAACCGGGGAGCTGTTTTTT
>few|TRBJ2-3|.|TRBV7-9
CASSGRVGVTDTQYF
TGTGCCAGCAGCGGGCGCGTAGGCGTGACAGATACGCAGTATTTT
>.|TRBJ2-5|.|TRBV7-9
CASSRAGISETQYF
TGTGCCAGCAGCCGAGCAGGGATCTCGGAGACCCAGTACTTC
>.|TRBJ2-2|.|TRBV19
CATLTPVGTGELFF
TGTGCCACCCTGACGCCCGTCGGCACCGGGGAGCTGTTTTTT
>.|TRBJ1-2|.|TRBV6-5
CASSYSLEGREGYTF
TGTGCCAGCAGTTACTCGTTAGAGGGGAGGGAGGGCTACACCTTC
>once|TRBJ1-2|TRBD1|TRBV10-3
CAISEGTVNYGYTF
TGTGCCATCAGTGAGGGGACAGTGAACTATGGCTACACCTTC
>.|TRBJ2-5|TRBD2|TRBV9
CASSSPAARGIHQETQYF
TGTGCCAGCAGCTCACCTGCGGCGCGGGGGATCCACCAAGAGACCCAGTACTTC
>.|TRBJ1-1|TRBD1|TRBV7-9
CASSLWTGSRRGTEAFF
TGTGCCAGCAGCCTCTGGACAGGGTCCCGACGGGGCACTGAAGCTTTCTTT
>.|TRBJ2-7|.|TRBV7-2
CASSGRASYEQYF
TGTGCCAGCAGCGGCAGGGCCTCCTACGAGCAGTACTTC
>.|TRBJ1-5|.|TRBV6-1
CASSPPQHF
TGTGCCAGCAGTCCGCCCCAGCATTTT